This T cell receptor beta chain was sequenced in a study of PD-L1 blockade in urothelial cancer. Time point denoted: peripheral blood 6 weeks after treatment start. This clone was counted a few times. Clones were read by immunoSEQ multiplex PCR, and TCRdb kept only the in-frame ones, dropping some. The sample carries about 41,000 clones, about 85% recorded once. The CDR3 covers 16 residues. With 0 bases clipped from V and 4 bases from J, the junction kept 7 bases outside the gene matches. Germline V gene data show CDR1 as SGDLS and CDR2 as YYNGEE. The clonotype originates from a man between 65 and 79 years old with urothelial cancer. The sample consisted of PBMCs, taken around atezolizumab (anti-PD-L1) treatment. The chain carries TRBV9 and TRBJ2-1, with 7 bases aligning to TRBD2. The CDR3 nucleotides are TGTGCCAGCAGCGTAGCAGGCGGGAGAGCTTACAATGAGCAGTTCTTC. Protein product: CASSVAGGRAYNEQFF.